This T cell receptor (beta chain) was recovered during a study of cytotoxic CD8 clonotypes in ibrutinib-treated CLL. Study-level background: Of the patients, about a dozen were relapsed/refractory, under 16 treatment-naive and 17 to 18 IGHV unmutated.

This CDR3 contains 13 residues. Germline V CDR1 and CDR2: MGHDK, SYGVNS. Trimming shortened V by 4 bases and J by 7 bases, and 11 bases separated the two germline ends. Study results and caveats: Progressing patients had sampling times that differed from those of sustained-remission patients.

The TCR beta libraries used 2 to 2.5 micrograms of genomic DNA that came from cryopreserved PBMCs. The method was immunoSEQ multiplex PCR; TCRdb's version includes in-frame clones alone and lacks a portion of them. Of approximately 24,000 clones listed, nearly 80% are singletons. In regard to this clone: Its target is not known.

The clonotype comes from a human donor with chronic lymphocytic leukemia. Sequencing was performed on PBMCs, taken before ibrutinib treatment. The rearrangement joins TRBV25-1 to TRBJ2-4, with D perhaps TRBD2 (7 bases). The CDR3 sequence: CASSGGGANIQYF. The DNA of the CDR3 is TGTGCCAGCAGTGGGGGGGGCGCGAACATTCAGTACTTC.